This record concerns one T cell receptor beta chain sequence. Its target antigen remains unknown. There are no base qualities to consult, and no much larger clone falls within one base. The cysteine opens and the phenylalanine closes a CDR3 of 14 amino acids. Only the CDR3 part of the read is kept: 42 bases, read in frame from the first base. The germline V gene yields SNHLY for CDR1 and FYNNEI for CDR2. V ends up 5 bases short and J 4 bases short, with an unmatched junction base count of 7. The protocol used for the library was the immunoSEQ multiplex PCR assay. For the multiplex PCR, a mixture combining 60 forward primers for TCR Vbeta segments and 13 reverse primers for TCR Jbeta segments was used. Amplification of the CDR3 region of rearranged TCR beta genes was performed with a multiplex PCR assay on genomic DNA. The Illumina HiSeq System was used to sequence the amplified TCR beta libraries as 87-base-pair reads. Per the authors' processing: In a later analysis, about 80 million unique TCR beta chains were counted across the roughly 610 repertoires, and some 10 million of these chains were shared by at least two donors. To remove PCR and sequencing errors, raw reads were error-corrected and collapsed into unique sequences using a nearest-neighbor algorithm that merged closely related sequences. To assign V, D and J gene segments, CDR3 sequences were aligned to IMGT reference sequences. For a sequence to be retained, a match of at least six nucleotides was required to both a V gene segment and a J gene segment. A rearrangement was called productive if the CDR3 had no stop codons and remained in frame with V and J, and every other rearrangement was called non-productive. CDR3 was defined by IMGT convention, running from the second conserved V-encoded cysteine to the conserved J-encoded phenylalanine. In an earlier analysis of some 550 of the donors, sequences lacking an unambiguous match to a single V gene segment were excluded. An earlier analysis of over 450 of the donors classified V segments as functional when productive rearrangements were above 56.7% and as segregating when the standard deviation between donors was above 5%. A statistical classification framework was built to diagnose cytomegalovirus status from the catalog of TCR beta chain sequences. A later analysis assigned V and J genes by comparing TCR nucleotide sequences with IMGT/GENE-DB human TR gene sequences. A later analysis assigned CDR3 sequences and most-parsimonious VDJ recombination scenarios with the TCRdist pipeline. In a later analysis, each TCR beta chain was defined by its CDR3 amino acid sequence together with its V-gene family, and reads lacking a unique V-gene family were excluded. In a later analysis, around 600 highly shared, low-generation-probability nucleotide sequences were removed to address suspected cross-contamination and a sequencing artifact. In a later analysis, a clonal expansion index for each public chain was calculated from normalized within-repertoire ranks of inferred template counts. In a later analysis, generation probabilities were computed using a VDJ recombination model fitted to out-of-frame rearrangements, and the results were checked against IGoR. A later analysis scored TCR-TCR, TCR-HLA and TCR-CMV co-occurrence with hypergeometric tests, applying a repertoire-size bias correction to TCR pairs. False discovery rates were estimated in a later analysis by permuting HLA or CMV assignments 20 times. A later analysis grouped co-occurring TCRs with DBSCAN, adding TCRdist sequence similarity when clustering within HLA-allele-positive subsets. Co-occurrence clustering excluded repertoires with fewer than 30,000 or more than 120,000 public chains, plus five with anomalous nucleotide sharing. In its TCRdb copy, this immuneACCESS table keeps in-frame sequences only and misses some clones. Where compared with another copy, unresolved V genes explain less than half of these, and the others have no known cause. V, J and clone size reflect that table, while D and trimming were determined from the DNA. The sample table lists more than 100,000 clones, 80% of them with a count of one. 1% of the sample is held by the ten biggest clonotypes.

This sample stems from a study of cytomegalovirus exposure and HLA in healthy donors (dated by TCRdb to the late 2010s). For the study in its entirety: In an earlier analysis of under 750 of the donors, less than 350 Gb of sequence data and 90 million to 120 million unique TCR beta sequences from roughly 180 million T cells were reported. Among over 350 genotyped donors of the cohort, an average of 235,054 unique TCR beta nucleotide sequences were sequenced per donor, around 18% of them non-productive. Along with the approximately 700-subject first cohort, a separate validation cohort of over 90 different subjects was used. To predict cytomegalovirus infection status, the study brought together high-throughput TCR immunosequencing, statistical association of individual TCRs with disease status, and machine learning. Of the approximately 400 genotyped donors, 81% were placed in the genetic ancestry cluster associated with self-reported Caucasian donors. Every repertoire in the discovery cohort had been generated on one and the same sequencing platform. An early release covering about 600 HLA-typed donors comprised 250 to 350 gigabases of sequencing data and tens of millions of unique TCR sequences. The aim of the study was to test whether cataloging public T cell receptors could identify signatures of past pathogen exposure. An earlier analysis of several hundred of the donors applied high-throughput TCR beta sequencing to assess whether each TCR beta V gene segment acted as functional or pseudogenic. Rather than drawing on any new phenotypic data, the later analysis identified candidate immune exposures from TCR beta sequences and the way those sequences occurred across donors. The T cell repertoires of around 730 subjects were profiled by immunosequencing and related to cytomegalovirus serostatus. About five DR-DQ haplotypes were handled as single units for association and clustering because linkage in the cohort was strong. HLA typing covered class I and class II loci at four-digit resolution. Typing coverage differed by locus: A, B, C, DRB1 and DQB1 were typed in about 620-630 donors, DQA1 in approximately 520, DPA1 in some 600, and DPB1 in just under 480. Donor age, sex, ethnicity and CMV serostatus were collected together with the repertoire data. A later analysis re-analyzed previously published TCR beta repertoires from 550 to 700 donors and added high-resolution HLA genotyping to study TCR occurrence patterns. A later genetic analysis took genome-wide SNP genotypes for about 65% of the 666 donors and used that subset as a discovery cohort. The study at large found these results: In a later analysis, HLA-associated TCR beta chains were found to be more clonally expanded and to have lower generation probabilities than equally common non-associated chains. Assigning TCR associations to individual alleles was difficult when HLA alleles, especially DR and DQ, strongly co-occurred. A further reported finding was that TCR beta sequences accurately predicted the HLA-A and HLA-B alleles for most subjects in the first cohort. Most TCR sequences were seen in very few donors, while some public TCRs were found in many individuals. The authors suggested that the approach could potentially be generalized to other disease states and immunological phenotypes. A later analysis associated 15,000 or so TCR beta sequences with specific HLA alleles at a false discovery rate of 0.05. According to a later analysis, parvovirus B19, influenza, CMV and Epstein-Barr virus appeared linked to several top co-occurrence clusters. The only immune exposure information available for the cohort was CMV serostatus. The cohort was sequenced for TCR beta chains only, and without alpha or paired-chain data the features that could be detected were limited. A group of highly shared sequence variants was considered likely to be a technical artifact of the sequencing pipeline. In vitro tests confirmed that a few of the cytomegalovirus-associated TCR beta chains recognize cytomegalovirus antigens. Most CMV-associated TCR beta chains appeared to be HLA-restricted in a later analysis, and the HLA associations seemed to be driven largely by CMV exposure. A later genetic analysis associated a missense DCLRE1C variant with V-gene and J-gene trimming of TCR beta chains, and an independent cohort replicated the association. In an earlier analysis of over 550 of the donors, most TCR beta V segments were observed in productive rearrangements about 87% or about 30% of the time, broadly matching IMGT annotations. The classifier was reported to diagnose cytomegalovirus status with high specificity and sensitivity in both the original cohort and the validation cohort. HLA typing was unavailable for some donors at each locus, so association tests used only the typed subset. The 87-base-pair reads could not distinguish some IMGT-functional V segments, including TRBV6-2 and TRBV6-3, so those segments were excluded. Roughly uniform sequencing depth across donors was assumed in presence/absence analyses, although this assumption may not hold. Linkage disequilibrium might explain the correlated functional status among segregating V segments, but an unknown experimental factor could not be ruled out. A later genetic analysis reported fewer N-insertions in productive TCRs among donors in an Asian-associated ancestry cluster than the approximately 700-donor mean. In a later analysis, TCR association rates were found to vary across HLA loci, with the most associated TCRs seen for DRB1 alleles and the fewest for HLA-C alleles. Some 16 rarely observed V segments, including chromosome 9 orphons, were excluded from the earlier analysis of several hundred of the donors because counts were too low. A total of roughly 160 TCR beta chains were listed by the study as associated with cytomegalovirus.

The cohort consisted of hundreds of healthy bone marrow donors. At the time of sampling, every cohort member was nominally healthy, though immune exposures that went unrecorded were likely present. The donor was CMV seronegative and was included in the group of about 400 seronegative cohort members. Each donor provided a peripheral blood sample, and peripheral blood mononuclear cells were used for TCR beta sequencing. The Qiagen DNeasy Blood Extraction Kit was used to extract genomic DNA from the blood cell samples. Sample: PBMCs. The rearrangement joined TRBV2 to TRBJ2-5; the junction holds 7 bases that match TRBD2. The sequence was collected from a man aged 35-49 years in good health and CMV-seronegative. The CDR3 protein: CASSMGGRAETQYF. The DNA reads TGTGCCAGCAGTATGGGCGGGAGAGCAGAGACCCAGTACTTC.